Here is one T cell receptor beta chain with its context. Germline CDR1 and CDR2: SGHTS and YDEGEE. V was trimmed by 0 bases and J by 4 bases, leaving 9 bases between them. The CDR3 runs 14 residues. The data belong to a study of blood T cell repertoires in COVID-19. Source study methods: The authors estimated nucleated cell counts from reference gene primer amplification. Generated by immunoSEQ multiplex PCR, the TCRdb table keeps only in-frame clones and is missing some. V, J and clone size are those of that table, while D and trimming were read from the DNA. The sample records some 80,000 clones, 78% being singletons.

The TCR originated in a human donor in a cohort sampled during active COVID-19. V gene TRBV5-8 combines with J gene TRBJ2-3; D uncertain. Sequencing was carried out using peripheral blood. CDR3 sequence (DNA): TGTGCCAGCAGCTTGGCCGGAGAGTCAGATACGCAGTATTTT. Its translation is CASSLAGESDTQYF.